This T cell receptor (beta chain) came from a study of neoadjuvant anti-PD-1 for oral cavity cancer. Notes on the study in general: Higher pretreatment Treg/Th17 ratios tracked higher pretreatment blood clonality.

Notes on this clone: The antigen is not known.

Clones were sequenced by immunoSEQ multiplex PCR, and TCRdb holds only the in-frame ones, with some missing. The table has fewer than 7,500 clones, about 54% seen once. Germline V gene lookup returns CDR1 SGHRS and CDR2 YFSETQ. J gave up 6 bases and V 4 bases, and 5 bases lay outside the gene matches. This CDR3 comprises 13 residues. This specimen was tumor tissue, taken before nivolumab (anti-PD-1) treatment. The chain carries TRBV5-1 and TRBJ1-2; TRBD1 aligns across 8 bases. This sequence originates from a person aged 35-79 years with oral cavity squamous cell carcinoma. The CDR3 sequence is CASSLQGEDGYTF. DNA for the CDR3: TGCGCCAGCAGCCTACAGGGGGAGGATGGCTACACCTTC. Full variable domain (rest looked up from reference TRBV5-1 and TRBJ1-2): KAGVTQTPRYLIKTRGQQVTLSCSPISGHRSVSWYQQTPGQGLQFLFEYFSETQRNKGNFPGRFSGRQFSNSRSEMNVSTLELGDSALYLCASSLQGEDGYTFGSGTRLTVV.